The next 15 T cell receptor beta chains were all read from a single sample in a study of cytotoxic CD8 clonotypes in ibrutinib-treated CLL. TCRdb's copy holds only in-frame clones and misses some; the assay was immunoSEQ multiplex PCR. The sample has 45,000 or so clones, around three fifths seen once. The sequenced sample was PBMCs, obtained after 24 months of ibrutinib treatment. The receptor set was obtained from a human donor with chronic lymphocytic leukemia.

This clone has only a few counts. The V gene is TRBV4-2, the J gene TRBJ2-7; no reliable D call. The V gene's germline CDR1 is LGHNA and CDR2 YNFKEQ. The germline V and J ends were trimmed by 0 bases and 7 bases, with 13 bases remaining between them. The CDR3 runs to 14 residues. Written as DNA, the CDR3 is TGTGCCAGCAGCCAAGATTGGGCAGGCCGGGAGCAGTACTTC. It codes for CASSQDWAGREQYF.

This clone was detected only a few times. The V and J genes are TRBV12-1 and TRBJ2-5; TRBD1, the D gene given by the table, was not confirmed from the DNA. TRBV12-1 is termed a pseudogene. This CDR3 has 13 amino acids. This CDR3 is CASGRTGVETQYF. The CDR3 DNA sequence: TGTGCCAGCGGACGGACAGGGGTGGAGACCCAGTACTTC.

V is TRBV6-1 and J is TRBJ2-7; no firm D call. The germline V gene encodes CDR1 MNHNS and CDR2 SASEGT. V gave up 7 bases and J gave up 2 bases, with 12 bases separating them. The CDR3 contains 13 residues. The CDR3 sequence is CASKTGRTYEQYF. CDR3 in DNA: TGTGCCAGCAAGACGGGCCGAACCTACGAGCAGTACTTC.

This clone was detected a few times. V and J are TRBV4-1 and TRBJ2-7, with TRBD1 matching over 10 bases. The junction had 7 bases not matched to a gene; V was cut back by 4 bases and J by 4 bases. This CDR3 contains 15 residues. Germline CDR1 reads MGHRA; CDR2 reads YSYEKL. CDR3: CASSPTGGDQYEQYF. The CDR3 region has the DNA TGCGCCAGCAGCCCGACAGGGGGCGACCAATACGAGCAGTACTTC.

CDR3 nucleotides: TGCGCCAGCAGCCCACTGGCCGGGTCGGGCACTGAAGCTTTCTTT. It translates to CASSPLAGSGTEAFF. V usage is TRBV5-1 and J usage is TRBJ1-1; no firm D call. This CDR3 is 15 amino acids long. The germline gives CDR1 SGHRS, CDR2 YFSETQ. The V end lost 4 bases, the J end lost 4 bases, and 17 bases lay between the germline ends.

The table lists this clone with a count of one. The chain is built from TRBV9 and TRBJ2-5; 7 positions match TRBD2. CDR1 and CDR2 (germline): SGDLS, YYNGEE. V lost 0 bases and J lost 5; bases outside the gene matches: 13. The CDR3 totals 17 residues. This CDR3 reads CASSVGASGALLETQYF. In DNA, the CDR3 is TGTGCCAGCAGCGTAGGAGCAAGCGGGGCCCTTCTGGAGACCCAGTACTTC.

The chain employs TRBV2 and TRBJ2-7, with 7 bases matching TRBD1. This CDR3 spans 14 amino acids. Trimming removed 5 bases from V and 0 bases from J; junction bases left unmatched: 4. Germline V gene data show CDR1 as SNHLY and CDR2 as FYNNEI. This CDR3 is CASSPDRTSYEQYF. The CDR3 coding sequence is TGTGCCAGCAGTCCGGACAGGACCTCCTACGAGCAGTACTTC.

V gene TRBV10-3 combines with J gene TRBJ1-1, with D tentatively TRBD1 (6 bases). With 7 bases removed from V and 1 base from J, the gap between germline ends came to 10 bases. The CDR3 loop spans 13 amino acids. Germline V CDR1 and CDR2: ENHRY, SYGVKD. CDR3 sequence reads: CAITGQPNTEAFF. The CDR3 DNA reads TGTGCCATCACAGGACAGCCGAACACTGAAGCTTTCTTT.

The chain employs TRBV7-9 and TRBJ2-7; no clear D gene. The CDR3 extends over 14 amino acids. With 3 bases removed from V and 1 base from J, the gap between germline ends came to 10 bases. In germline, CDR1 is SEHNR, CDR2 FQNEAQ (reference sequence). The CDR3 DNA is TGTGCCAGCAGCTTGAATTCCGGGTCCTACGAGCAGTACTTC. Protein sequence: CASSLNSGSYEQYF.

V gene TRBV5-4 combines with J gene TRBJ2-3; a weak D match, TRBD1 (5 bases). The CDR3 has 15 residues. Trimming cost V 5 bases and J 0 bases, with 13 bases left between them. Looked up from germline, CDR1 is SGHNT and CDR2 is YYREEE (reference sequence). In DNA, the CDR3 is TGTGCCAGCAGGAACTGGGGCAGTAGCACAGATACGCAGTATTTT. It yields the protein CASRNWGSSTDTQYF.

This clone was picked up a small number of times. The CDR3: CASSFQQASSYNEQFF. DNA of the CDR3: TGCGCCAGCAGCTTCCAACAGGCGTCGTCCTACAATGAGCAGTTCTTC. This sequence joins TRBV5-1 and TRBJ2-1; TRBD1 might be the D (5 bases). The CDR3 extends over 16 amino acids. V was clipped by 2 bases and J by 1 base, with 13 bases between them. Germline loops: CDR1 SGHRS, CDR2 YFSETQ. The full variable domain, with the rest looked up from reference TRBV5-1 and TRBJ2-1, is KAGVTQTPRYLIKTRGQQVTLSCSPISGHRSVSWYQQTPGQGLQFLFEYFSETQRNKGNFPGRFSGRQFSNSRSEMNVSTLELGDSALYLCASSFQQASSYNEQFFGPGTRLTVL.

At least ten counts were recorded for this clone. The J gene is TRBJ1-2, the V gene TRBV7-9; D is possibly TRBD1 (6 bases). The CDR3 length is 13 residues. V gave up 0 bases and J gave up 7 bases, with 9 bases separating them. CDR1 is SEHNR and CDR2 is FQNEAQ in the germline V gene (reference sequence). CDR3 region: CASSLATGSGYTF. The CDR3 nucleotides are TGTGCCAGCAGCTTAGCAACAGGGAGTGGCTACACCTTC.

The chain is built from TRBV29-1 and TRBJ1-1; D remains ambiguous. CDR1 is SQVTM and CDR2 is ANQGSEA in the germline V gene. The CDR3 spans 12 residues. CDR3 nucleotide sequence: TGCACCCTAAGCGTCCCAGGCACTGAAGCTTTCTTT. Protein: CTLSVPGTEAFF.

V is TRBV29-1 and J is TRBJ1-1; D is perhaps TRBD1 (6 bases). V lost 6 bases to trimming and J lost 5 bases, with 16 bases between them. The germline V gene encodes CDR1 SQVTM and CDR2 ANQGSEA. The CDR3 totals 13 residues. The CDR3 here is CSVATGRGTEAFF. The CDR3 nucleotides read TGCAGCGTGGCAACAGGGAGGGGGACTGAAGCTTTCTTT.

Here the CDR3 DNA reads TGCGCCAGCAGCCCGAATTTAGGGGCGGGAGAAAAACTGTTTTTT. This translates into CASSPNLGAGEKLFF. V is TRBV4-1 and J is TRBJ1-4; the D gene is possibly TRBD1 (5 bases). CDR3 length: 15 amino acids. Looked up from germline, CDR1 is MGHRA and CDR2 is YSYEKL. Trimming left V 4 bases short and J 8 bases short, with 17 bases between.